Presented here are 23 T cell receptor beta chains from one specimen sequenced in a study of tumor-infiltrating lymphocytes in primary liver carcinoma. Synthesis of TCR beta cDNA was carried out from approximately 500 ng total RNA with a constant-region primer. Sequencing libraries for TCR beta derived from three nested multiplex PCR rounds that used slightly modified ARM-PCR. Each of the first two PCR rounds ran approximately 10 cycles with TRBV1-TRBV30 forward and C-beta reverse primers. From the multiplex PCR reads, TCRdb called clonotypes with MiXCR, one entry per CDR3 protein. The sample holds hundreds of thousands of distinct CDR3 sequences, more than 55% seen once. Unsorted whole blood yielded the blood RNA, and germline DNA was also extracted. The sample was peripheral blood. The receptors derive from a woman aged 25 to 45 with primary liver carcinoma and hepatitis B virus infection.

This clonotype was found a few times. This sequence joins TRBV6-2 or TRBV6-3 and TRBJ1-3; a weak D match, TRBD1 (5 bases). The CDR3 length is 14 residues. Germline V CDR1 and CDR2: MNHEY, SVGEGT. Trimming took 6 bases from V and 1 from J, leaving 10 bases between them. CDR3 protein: CASRKGPSGNTIYF. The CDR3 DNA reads TGTGCCAGCAGAAAGGGACCTTCTGGAAACACCATATATTTT.

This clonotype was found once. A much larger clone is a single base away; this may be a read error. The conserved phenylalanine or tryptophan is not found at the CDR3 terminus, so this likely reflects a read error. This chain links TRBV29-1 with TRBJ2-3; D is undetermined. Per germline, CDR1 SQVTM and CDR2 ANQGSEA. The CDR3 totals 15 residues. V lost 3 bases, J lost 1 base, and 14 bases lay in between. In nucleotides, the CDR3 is TGCAGCGTTGACAGACAAGGGCTAGGCACAGATACGCAGTATATT. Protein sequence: CSVDRQGLGTDTQYI.

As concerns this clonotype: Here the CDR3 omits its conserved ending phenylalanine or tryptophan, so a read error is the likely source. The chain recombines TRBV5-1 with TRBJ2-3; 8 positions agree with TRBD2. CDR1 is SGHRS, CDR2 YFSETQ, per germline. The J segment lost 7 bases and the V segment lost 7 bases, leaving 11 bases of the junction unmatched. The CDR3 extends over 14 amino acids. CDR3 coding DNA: TGCGCCAGCCGAGGACGGGGGGGAACAAATACGCAGTATCTT. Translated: CASRGRGGTNTQYL.

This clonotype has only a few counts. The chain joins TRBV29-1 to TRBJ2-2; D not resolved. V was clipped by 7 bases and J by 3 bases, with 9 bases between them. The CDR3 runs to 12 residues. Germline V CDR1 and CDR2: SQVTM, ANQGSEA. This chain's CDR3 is CSAERYTGELFF. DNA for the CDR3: TGCAGCGCCGAACGGTACACCGGGGAGCTGTTTTTT.

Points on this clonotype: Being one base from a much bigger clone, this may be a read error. The CDR3 region has the DNA TGTGCCAGCAGTCTGGGCAACTCTGAGGCCAACGTCCTGACTTTC. Its protein is CASSLGNSEANVLTF. This chain connects TRBV12-3 or TRBV12-4 to TRBJ2-6; D unresolved. CDR3 length: 15 amino acids.

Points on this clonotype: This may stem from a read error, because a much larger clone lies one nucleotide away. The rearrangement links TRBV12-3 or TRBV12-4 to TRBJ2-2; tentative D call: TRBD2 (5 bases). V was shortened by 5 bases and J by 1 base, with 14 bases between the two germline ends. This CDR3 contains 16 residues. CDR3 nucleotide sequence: TGTGCCAGCAGTCCCGGGATTAGCCTGAACACCGGGGAGCTGTTTTTT. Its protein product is CASSPGISLNTGELFF.

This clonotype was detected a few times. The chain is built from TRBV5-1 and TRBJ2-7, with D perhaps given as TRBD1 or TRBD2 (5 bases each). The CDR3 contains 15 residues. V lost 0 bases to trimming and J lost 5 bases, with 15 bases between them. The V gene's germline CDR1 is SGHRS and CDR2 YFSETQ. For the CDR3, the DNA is TGCGCCAGCAGCTTGGAAGAGGGGTCTATAGACGAGCAGTACTTC. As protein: CASSLEEGSIDEQYF.

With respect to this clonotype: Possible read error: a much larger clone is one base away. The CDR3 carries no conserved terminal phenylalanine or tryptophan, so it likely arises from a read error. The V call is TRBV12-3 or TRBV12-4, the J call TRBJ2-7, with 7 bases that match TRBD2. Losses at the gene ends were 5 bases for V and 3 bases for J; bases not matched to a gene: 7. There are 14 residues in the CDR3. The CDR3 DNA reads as TGTGCCAGCAGTGAGGCAGGGAGGGTCTACGAGCAGTACTTA. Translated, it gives CASSEAGRVYEQYL.

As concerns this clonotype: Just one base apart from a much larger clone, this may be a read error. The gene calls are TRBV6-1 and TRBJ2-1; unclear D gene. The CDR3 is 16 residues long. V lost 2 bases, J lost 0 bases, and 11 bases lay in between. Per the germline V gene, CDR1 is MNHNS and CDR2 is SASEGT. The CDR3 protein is CASSEIVTSSYNEQFF. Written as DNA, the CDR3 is TGTGCCAGCAGTGAAATTGTGACGAGCTCCTACAATGAGCAGTTCTTC.

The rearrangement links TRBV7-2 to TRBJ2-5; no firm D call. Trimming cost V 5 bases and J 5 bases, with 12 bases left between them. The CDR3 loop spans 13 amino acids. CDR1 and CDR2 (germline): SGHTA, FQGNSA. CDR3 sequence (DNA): TGTGCCAGCAGCAGCCCGTTTGTGGAGACCCAGTACTTC. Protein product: CASSSPFVETQYF.

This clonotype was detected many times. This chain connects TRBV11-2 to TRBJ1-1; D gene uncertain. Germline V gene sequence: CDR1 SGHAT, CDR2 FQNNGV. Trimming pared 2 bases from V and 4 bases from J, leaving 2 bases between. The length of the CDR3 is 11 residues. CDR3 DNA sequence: TGTGCCAGCAGCTTAAGCACTGAAGCTTTCTTT. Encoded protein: CASSLSTEAFF.

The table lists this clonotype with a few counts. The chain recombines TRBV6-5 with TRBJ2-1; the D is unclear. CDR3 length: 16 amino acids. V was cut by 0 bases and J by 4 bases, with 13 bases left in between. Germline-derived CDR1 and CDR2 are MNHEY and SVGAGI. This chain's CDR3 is CASSYSSIGPYNEQFF. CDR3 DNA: TGTGCCAGCAGTTACTCGAGTATCGGACCATACAATGAGCAGTTCTTC.

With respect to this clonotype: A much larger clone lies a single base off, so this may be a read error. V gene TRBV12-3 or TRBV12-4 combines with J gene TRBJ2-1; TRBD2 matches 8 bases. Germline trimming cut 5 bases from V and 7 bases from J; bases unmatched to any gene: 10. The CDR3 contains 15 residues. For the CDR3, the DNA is TGTGCCAGCAGTCTTATCCGGGAGGGCCGGAATGAGCAGTTCTTC. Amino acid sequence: CASSLIREGRNEQFF.

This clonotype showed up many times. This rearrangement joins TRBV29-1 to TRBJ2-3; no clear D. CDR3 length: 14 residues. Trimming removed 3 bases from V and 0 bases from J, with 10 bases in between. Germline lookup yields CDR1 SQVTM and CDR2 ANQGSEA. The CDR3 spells CSVDLGASTDTQYF. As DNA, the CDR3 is TGCAGCGTTGATTTAGGTGCAAGCACAGATACGCAGTATTTT.

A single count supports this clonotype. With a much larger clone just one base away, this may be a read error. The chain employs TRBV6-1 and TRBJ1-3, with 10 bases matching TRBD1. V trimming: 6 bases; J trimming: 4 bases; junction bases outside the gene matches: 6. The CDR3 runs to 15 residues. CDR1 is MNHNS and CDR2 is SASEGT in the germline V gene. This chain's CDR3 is CASRGGTGDGNTIYF. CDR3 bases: TGTGCCAGCAGAGGCGGGACAGGGGACGGAAACACCATATATTTT.

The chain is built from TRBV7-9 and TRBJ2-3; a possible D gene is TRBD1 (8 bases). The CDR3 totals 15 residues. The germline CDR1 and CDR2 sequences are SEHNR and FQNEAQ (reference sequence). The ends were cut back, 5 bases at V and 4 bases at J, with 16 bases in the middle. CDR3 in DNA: TGTGCCAGCAGCATAAGCGGGACAGGTCCAGATACGCAGTATTTT. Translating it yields CASSISGTGPDTQYF.

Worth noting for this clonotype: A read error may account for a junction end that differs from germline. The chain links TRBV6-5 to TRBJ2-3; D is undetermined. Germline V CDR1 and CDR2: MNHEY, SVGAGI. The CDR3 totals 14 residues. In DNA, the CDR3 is TGTGCCAACAGTACCGGGCCACTCACAGATACGCAGTATTTT. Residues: CANSTGPLTDTQYF.

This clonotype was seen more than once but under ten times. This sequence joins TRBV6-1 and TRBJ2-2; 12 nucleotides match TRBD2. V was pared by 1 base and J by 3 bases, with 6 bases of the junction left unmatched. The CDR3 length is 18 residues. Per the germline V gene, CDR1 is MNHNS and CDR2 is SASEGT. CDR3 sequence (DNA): TGTGCCAGCAGTGAAGGACTAGCGGGAGTAGGGTACACCGGGGAGCTGTTTTTT. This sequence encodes CASSEGLAGVGYTGELFF.

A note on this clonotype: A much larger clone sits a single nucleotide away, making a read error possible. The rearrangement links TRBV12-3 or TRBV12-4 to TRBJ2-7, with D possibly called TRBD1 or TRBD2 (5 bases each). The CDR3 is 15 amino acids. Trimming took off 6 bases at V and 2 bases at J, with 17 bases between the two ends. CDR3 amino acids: CASSRSGTQAYEQYF. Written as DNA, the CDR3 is TGTGCCAGCAGCCGTTCCGGGACCCAAGCCTACGAGCAGTACTTC.

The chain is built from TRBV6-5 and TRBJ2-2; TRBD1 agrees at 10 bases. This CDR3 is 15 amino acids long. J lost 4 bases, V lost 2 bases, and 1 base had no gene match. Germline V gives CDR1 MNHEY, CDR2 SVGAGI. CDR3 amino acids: CASSYGTGVTGELFF. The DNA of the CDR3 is TGTGCCAGCAGTTACGGGACAGGGGTCACCGGGGAGCTGTTTTTT.

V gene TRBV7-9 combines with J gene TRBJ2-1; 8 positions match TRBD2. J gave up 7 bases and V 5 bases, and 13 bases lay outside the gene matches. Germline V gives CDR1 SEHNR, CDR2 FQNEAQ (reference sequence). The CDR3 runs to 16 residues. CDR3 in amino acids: CASSTTTWTSPNEQFF. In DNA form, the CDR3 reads TGTGCCAGCAGCACTACGACCTGGACTAGCCCGAATGAGCAGTTCTTC.

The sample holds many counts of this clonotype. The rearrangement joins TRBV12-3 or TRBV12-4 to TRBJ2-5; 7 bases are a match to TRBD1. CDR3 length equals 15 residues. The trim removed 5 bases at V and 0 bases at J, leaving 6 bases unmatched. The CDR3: CASSLSTGYQETQYF. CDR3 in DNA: TGTGCCAGCAGTCTCTCGACAGGGTACCAAGAGACCCAGTACTTC.

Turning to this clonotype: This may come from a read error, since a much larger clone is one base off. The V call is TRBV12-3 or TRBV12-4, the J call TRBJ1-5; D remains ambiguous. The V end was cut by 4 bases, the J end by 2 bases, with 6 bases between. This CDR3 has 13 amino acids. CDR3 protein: CASSYTGNQPQHF. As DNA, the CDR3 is TGTGCCAGCAGTTACACCGGCAATCAGCCCCAGCATTTT.